A single sample gave rise to the 21 T cell receptor beta chains below, sequenced in a study of vaccination and CD4 T cells after COVID-19. The Oncomine TCR Beta short-read assay was applied to DNA of cultured CD4+ T cells. One entry per CDR3 protein results from TCRdb running MiXCR on the PCR reads. Among about 20,000 distinct CDR3 sequences, approximately 61% were seen once, and the ten largest hold about 3.5%. These receptors are not linked to any known antigen. The sample's treatment: approximately 9-day PBMC culture with coronavirus spike peptide pools or control peptides (ViraFEST assay). Specimen: CD4+ T cells from blood, cultured in vitro. The receptors were gathered from a human donor who had recovered from COVID-19.

This clonotype showed up just once. J is TRBJ2-5 and V is TRBV5-4; D gene ambiguous. CDR1 is SGHNT, CDR2 YYREEE, per germline (reference sequence). V was shortened by 0 bases and J by 7 bases, with 13 bases between the two germline ends. The CDR3 is made up of 14 amino acids. The CDR3 nucleotides read TGTGCCAGCAGCTTGGATGAAGGCCCCGGGACCCAGTACTTC. This gives the protein CASSLDEGPGTQYF.

J is TRBJ1-5 and V is TRBV6-1, with D hard to call. The CDR3 is made up of 14 amino acids. Per germline, CDR1 MNHNS and CDR2 SASEGT. Trimming stripped 1 base from V and 3 bases from J, with 7 bases between. The CDR3 reads CASSEVRVNQPQHF. DNA for the CDR3: TGTGCCAGCAGTGAAGTGCGGGTCAATCAGCCCCAGCATTTT.

This sequence joins TRBV2 and TRBJ1-5; D possibly corresponds to TRBD1 (6 bases). V dropped 3 bases and J dropped 2 bases, with 8 bases sitting between them. The CDR3 has 14 amino acids. The germline V gene has CDR1 SNHLY and CDR2 FYNNEI. The CDR3 nucleotides read TGTGCCAGCAGTGAGAGGGGGGGCAATCAGCCCCAGCATTTT. Protein: CASSERGGNQPQHF.

The genes are TRBV20-1 and TRBJ2-7, with D maybe TRBD2 (7 bases). Trimming cost V 6 bases and J 6 bases, with 21 bases left between them. The germline V gene has CDR1 DFQATT and CDR2 SNEGSKA (reference sequence). The CDR3 spans 14 residues. CDR3 nucleotides: TGCAGTGCCGTTGGGGGGGCGTCGCGTGCCGAGCAGTACTTC. It translates to CSAVGGASRAEQYF.

The chain couples TRBV18 to TRBJ2-7, with D unclear. Germline CDR1 reads KGHSH; CDR2 reads LQKENI. This CDR3 is built from 14 residues. Between the trimmed V and J ends, which lost 0 bases and 3 bases, there was a span of 9 bases. The CDR3 here is CASSPPAGRYEQYF. The CDR3 DNA reads TGTGCCAGCTCACCACCTGCCGGACGCTACGAGCAGTACTTC. The whole variable domain, remainder taken from reference TRBV18 and TRBJ2-7, is NAGVMQNPRHLVRRRGQEARLRCSPMKGHSHVYWYRQLPEEGLKFMVYLQKENIIDESGMPKERFSAEFPKEGPSILRIQQVVRGDSAAYFCASSPPAGRYEQYFGPGTRLTVT.

This clonotype has just one count. The chain joins TRBV6-1 to TRBJ1-1; possibly TRBD1 for D (6 bases). Germline CDR1 MNHNS, CDR2 SASEGT. The CDR3 spans 13 residues. Trimming shortened V by 4 bases and J by 5 bases, and 11 bases separated the two germline ends. CDR3 region: CASSGTQGTEAFF. The CDR3 nucleotides read TGTGCCAGCAGTGGGACCCAGGGGACTGAAGCTTTCTTT.

V usage is TRBV7-2 and J usage is TRBJ2-3, with a tentative D call TRBD1 (6 bases). Germline-derived CDR1 and CDR2 are SGHTA and FQGNSA. The CDR3 covers 16 residues. Trimming took off 5 bases at V and 1 base at J, with 16 bases between the two ends. The CDR3 protein is CASSRAAGVGTDTQYF. The CDR3 DNA sequence: TGTGCCAGCAGCCGGGCGGCAGGGGTGGGCACAGATACGCAGTATTTT.

The rearrangement links TRBV6-2 or TRBV6-3 to TRBJ2-5, with 13 nucleotides matching TRBD2. Germline trimming cut 5 bases from V and 2 bases from J; bases unmatched to any gene: 11. Per the germline V gene, CDR1 is MNHEY and CDR2 is SVGEGT. The CDR3 has 18 residues. CDR3 sequence reads: CASSKRLAGGQPQETQYF. DNA of the CDR3: TGTGCCAGCAGTAAACGACTAGCGGGAGGCCAACCACAAGAGACCCAGTACTTC.

The J gene is TRBJ1-3, the V gene TRBV15; TRBD1 might be the D (5 bases). The V end lost 3 bases, the J end lost 8 bases, and 11 bases lay between the germline ends. Looked up from germline, CDR1 is LNHNV and CDR2 is YYDKDF (reference sequence). The CDR3 consists of 13 residues. The CDR3 nucleotides read TGTGCCACCAGCAGGGATCCCAGGGACACCATATATTTT. Its translation is CATSRDPRDTIYF.

Only a few counts were recorded for this clonotype. The rearrangement links TRBV12-3 or TRBV12-4 to TRBJ1-2; no definite D call. The V gene lost 5 bases and the J gene lost 1 base, with 5 bases spanning the gap. The CDR3 totals 12 residues. DNA of the CDR3: TGTGCCAGCAGTACAGATAACTATGGCTACACCTTC. Amino acid sequence: CASSTDNYGYTF.

V and J are TRBV5-6 and TRBJ1-2; tentative D call: TRBD1 (5 bases). CDR3 length: 13 amino acids. V lost 6 bases, J lost 6 bases, and 15 bases lay in between. Germline V lookup: CDR1 SGHDT, CDR2 YYEEEE. The CDR3 sequence is CASTPWGGDGYTF. DNA for the CDR3: TGTGCCAGCACCCCTTGGGGGGGGGATGGCTACACCTTC.

J is TRBJ2-7 and V is TRBV28; weak D call: TRBD2 (5 bases). The CDR3 sequence is 15 residues long. V lost 1 base to trimming and J lost 2 bases, with 12 bases between them. CDR1 and CDR2 from the germline V gene are MDHEN and SYDVKM. The CDR3 DNA reads TGTGCCAGCAGTTTATCGGGCGGGCTGACCTACGAGCAGTACTTC. Encoded protein: CASSLSGGLTYEQYF.

This clonotype showed up just once. This chain connects TRBV30 to TRBJ1-1; D remains ambiguous. CDR3 length: 12 residues. V shed 4 bases and J shed 5 bases, with 11 bases lying between them. Germline assignment: CDR1 GTSNPN and CDR2 SVGIG (reference sequence). The CDR3 protein is CAWTPGRTEAFF. CDR3 bases: TGTGCCTGGACGCCAGGCCGGACTGAAGCTTTCTTT. Variable domain in full (rest from reference TRBV30 and TRBJ1-1): SQTIHQWPATLVQPVGSPLSLECTVEGTSNPNLYWYRQAAGRGLQLLFYSVGIGQISSEVPQNLSASRPQDRQFILSSKKLLLSDSGFYLCAWTPGRTEAFFGQGTRLTVV.

The CDR3 protein is CSARLGGAPAETQYF. In DNA, the CDR3 is TGCAGTGCTAGGCTTGGGGGGGCCCCAGCGGAGACCCAGTACTTC. The chain is built from TRBV20-1 and TRBJ2-5, with a possible D match to TRBD2 (7 bases). V gave up 3 bases and J gave up 5 bases, with 19 bases separating them. The CDR3 contains 15 residues. Looked up from germline, CDR1 is DFQATT and CDR2 is SNEGSKA (reference sequence).

This clonotype was detected only a few times. One junction end disagrees with the germline gene, perhaps due to a read error. This chain uses TRBV7-9 with TRBJ2-7, with 7 positions matching TRBD2. Germline lookup yields CDR1 SEHNR and CDR2 FQNEAQ (reference sequence). The CDR3 is made up of 15 amino acids. The CDR3: CASSPLAAPSDEQYF. The CDR3 nucleotides are TGTGCCAGCAGCCCCCTAGCGGCCCCCTCCGACGAGCAGTACTTC.

The chain links TRBV7-2 to TRBJ2-7; D might be TRBD1 (5 bases). V lost 6 bases and J 2 bases, leaving 14 bases between the germline ends. Germline CDR1 and CDR2: SGHTA and FQGNSA. CDR3 length: 14 residues. The CDR3 nucleotides are TGTGCCAGCAGTTTAACTACAGGTGCCTACGAGCAGTACTTC. Translation: CASSLTTGAYEQYF.

This chain joins TRBV6-2 or TRBV6-3 and TRBJ1-1; unclear D gene. In germline, CDR1 is MNHEY, CDR2 SVGEGT. V lost 4 bases, J lost 1 base, and 10 bases lay in between. This CDR3 comprises 14 residues. This chain's CDR3 is CASSSSMTNTEAFF. The CDR3 nucleotides are TGTGCCAGCAGTTCAAGTATGACGAACACTGAAGCTTTCTTT.

This clonotype was picked up a small number of times. The V gene is TRBV20-1, the J gene TRBJ1-5; TRBD1 aligns across 8 bases. Trimming cost V 3 bases and J 5 bases; bases outside gene matches: 6. Germline lookup yields CDR1 DFQATT and CDR2 SNEGSKA (reference sequence). There are 14 residues in the CDR3. The CDR3 spells CSASPTGADQPQHF. CDR3 bases: TGCAGTGCTAGTCCGACAGGGGCGGATCAGCCCCAGCATTTT.

The rearrangement uses TRBV6-5 and TRBJ2-3, with D possibly matching TRBD2 (6 bases). CDR1 is MNHEY and CDR2 is SVGAGI in the germline V gene. The CDR3 length is 16 residues. The ends were cut back, 0 bases at V and 5 bases at J, with 15 bases in the middle. The CDR3 nucleotides read TGTGCCAGCAGTTACTCTAGCGGTGGAGGTGGAGATACGCAGTATTTT. This gives the protein CASSYSSGGGGDTQYF.

This clonotype appeared a few times. The CDR3 DNA reads as TGTGCCAGCAGCCCCCGACGTGGTACAGATACGCAGTATTTT. Protein product: CASSPRRGTDTQYF. The V call is TRBV7-2, the J call TRBJ2-3; D not resolved. Per the germline V gene, CDR1 is SGHTA and CDR2 is FQGNSA. Deletions cut 5 bases from V and 3 bases from J, with 12 bases between. The CDR3 has 14 amino acids.

V gene TRBV2 combines with J gene TRBJ1-6; TRBD1 matches 7 bases. Per the germline V gene, CDR1 is SNHLY and CDR2 is FYNNEI. V dropped 6 bases and J dropped 11; count of bases not matched to a gene: 13. The CDR3 loop spans 15 amino acids. The CDR3 nucleotides are TGTGCCAGCAGGAGTAGGACAGGAGGATGGACACCCCTCCACTTT. It is translated as CASRSRTGGWTPLHF.